This T cell receptor (beta chain) was sequenced during a study of neoadjuvant anti-PD-1 for oral cavity cancer. Six replicates per PBMC sample, mostly from around 500 ng of genomic DNA. The repertoire was sequenced with immunoSEQ multiplex PCR; TCRdb's copy has only in-frame clones and lacks some. The repertoire holds about 10,000 clones, with about 67% as singletons. Indicated time point: after neoadjuvant nivolumab, at surgical resection. Analysis of PBMCs was direct, with no culture step. This clone was found a few times. Its antigen is currently unknown. The study, taken as a whole, reports: Each response group had just a few patients in TCR analyses.

Germline-derived CDR1 and CDR2 are LGHNA and YNFKEQ. The CDR3 has 16 residues. Trimming cost V 3 bases and J 9 bases; bases outside gene matches: 11. The origin of this receptor is a person aged 40 to 85 with oral cavity squamous cell carcinoma. The sample was PBMCs, taken after nivolumab (anti-PD-1) treatment. The chain uses TRBV4-2 and TRBJ2-4; 10 positions agree with TRBD1. The CDR3 spells CASSQARTGGFGIQYF. The CDR3 region has the DNA TGTGCCAGCAGCCAGGCCCGGACAGGGGGGTTCGGCATTCAGTACTTC.